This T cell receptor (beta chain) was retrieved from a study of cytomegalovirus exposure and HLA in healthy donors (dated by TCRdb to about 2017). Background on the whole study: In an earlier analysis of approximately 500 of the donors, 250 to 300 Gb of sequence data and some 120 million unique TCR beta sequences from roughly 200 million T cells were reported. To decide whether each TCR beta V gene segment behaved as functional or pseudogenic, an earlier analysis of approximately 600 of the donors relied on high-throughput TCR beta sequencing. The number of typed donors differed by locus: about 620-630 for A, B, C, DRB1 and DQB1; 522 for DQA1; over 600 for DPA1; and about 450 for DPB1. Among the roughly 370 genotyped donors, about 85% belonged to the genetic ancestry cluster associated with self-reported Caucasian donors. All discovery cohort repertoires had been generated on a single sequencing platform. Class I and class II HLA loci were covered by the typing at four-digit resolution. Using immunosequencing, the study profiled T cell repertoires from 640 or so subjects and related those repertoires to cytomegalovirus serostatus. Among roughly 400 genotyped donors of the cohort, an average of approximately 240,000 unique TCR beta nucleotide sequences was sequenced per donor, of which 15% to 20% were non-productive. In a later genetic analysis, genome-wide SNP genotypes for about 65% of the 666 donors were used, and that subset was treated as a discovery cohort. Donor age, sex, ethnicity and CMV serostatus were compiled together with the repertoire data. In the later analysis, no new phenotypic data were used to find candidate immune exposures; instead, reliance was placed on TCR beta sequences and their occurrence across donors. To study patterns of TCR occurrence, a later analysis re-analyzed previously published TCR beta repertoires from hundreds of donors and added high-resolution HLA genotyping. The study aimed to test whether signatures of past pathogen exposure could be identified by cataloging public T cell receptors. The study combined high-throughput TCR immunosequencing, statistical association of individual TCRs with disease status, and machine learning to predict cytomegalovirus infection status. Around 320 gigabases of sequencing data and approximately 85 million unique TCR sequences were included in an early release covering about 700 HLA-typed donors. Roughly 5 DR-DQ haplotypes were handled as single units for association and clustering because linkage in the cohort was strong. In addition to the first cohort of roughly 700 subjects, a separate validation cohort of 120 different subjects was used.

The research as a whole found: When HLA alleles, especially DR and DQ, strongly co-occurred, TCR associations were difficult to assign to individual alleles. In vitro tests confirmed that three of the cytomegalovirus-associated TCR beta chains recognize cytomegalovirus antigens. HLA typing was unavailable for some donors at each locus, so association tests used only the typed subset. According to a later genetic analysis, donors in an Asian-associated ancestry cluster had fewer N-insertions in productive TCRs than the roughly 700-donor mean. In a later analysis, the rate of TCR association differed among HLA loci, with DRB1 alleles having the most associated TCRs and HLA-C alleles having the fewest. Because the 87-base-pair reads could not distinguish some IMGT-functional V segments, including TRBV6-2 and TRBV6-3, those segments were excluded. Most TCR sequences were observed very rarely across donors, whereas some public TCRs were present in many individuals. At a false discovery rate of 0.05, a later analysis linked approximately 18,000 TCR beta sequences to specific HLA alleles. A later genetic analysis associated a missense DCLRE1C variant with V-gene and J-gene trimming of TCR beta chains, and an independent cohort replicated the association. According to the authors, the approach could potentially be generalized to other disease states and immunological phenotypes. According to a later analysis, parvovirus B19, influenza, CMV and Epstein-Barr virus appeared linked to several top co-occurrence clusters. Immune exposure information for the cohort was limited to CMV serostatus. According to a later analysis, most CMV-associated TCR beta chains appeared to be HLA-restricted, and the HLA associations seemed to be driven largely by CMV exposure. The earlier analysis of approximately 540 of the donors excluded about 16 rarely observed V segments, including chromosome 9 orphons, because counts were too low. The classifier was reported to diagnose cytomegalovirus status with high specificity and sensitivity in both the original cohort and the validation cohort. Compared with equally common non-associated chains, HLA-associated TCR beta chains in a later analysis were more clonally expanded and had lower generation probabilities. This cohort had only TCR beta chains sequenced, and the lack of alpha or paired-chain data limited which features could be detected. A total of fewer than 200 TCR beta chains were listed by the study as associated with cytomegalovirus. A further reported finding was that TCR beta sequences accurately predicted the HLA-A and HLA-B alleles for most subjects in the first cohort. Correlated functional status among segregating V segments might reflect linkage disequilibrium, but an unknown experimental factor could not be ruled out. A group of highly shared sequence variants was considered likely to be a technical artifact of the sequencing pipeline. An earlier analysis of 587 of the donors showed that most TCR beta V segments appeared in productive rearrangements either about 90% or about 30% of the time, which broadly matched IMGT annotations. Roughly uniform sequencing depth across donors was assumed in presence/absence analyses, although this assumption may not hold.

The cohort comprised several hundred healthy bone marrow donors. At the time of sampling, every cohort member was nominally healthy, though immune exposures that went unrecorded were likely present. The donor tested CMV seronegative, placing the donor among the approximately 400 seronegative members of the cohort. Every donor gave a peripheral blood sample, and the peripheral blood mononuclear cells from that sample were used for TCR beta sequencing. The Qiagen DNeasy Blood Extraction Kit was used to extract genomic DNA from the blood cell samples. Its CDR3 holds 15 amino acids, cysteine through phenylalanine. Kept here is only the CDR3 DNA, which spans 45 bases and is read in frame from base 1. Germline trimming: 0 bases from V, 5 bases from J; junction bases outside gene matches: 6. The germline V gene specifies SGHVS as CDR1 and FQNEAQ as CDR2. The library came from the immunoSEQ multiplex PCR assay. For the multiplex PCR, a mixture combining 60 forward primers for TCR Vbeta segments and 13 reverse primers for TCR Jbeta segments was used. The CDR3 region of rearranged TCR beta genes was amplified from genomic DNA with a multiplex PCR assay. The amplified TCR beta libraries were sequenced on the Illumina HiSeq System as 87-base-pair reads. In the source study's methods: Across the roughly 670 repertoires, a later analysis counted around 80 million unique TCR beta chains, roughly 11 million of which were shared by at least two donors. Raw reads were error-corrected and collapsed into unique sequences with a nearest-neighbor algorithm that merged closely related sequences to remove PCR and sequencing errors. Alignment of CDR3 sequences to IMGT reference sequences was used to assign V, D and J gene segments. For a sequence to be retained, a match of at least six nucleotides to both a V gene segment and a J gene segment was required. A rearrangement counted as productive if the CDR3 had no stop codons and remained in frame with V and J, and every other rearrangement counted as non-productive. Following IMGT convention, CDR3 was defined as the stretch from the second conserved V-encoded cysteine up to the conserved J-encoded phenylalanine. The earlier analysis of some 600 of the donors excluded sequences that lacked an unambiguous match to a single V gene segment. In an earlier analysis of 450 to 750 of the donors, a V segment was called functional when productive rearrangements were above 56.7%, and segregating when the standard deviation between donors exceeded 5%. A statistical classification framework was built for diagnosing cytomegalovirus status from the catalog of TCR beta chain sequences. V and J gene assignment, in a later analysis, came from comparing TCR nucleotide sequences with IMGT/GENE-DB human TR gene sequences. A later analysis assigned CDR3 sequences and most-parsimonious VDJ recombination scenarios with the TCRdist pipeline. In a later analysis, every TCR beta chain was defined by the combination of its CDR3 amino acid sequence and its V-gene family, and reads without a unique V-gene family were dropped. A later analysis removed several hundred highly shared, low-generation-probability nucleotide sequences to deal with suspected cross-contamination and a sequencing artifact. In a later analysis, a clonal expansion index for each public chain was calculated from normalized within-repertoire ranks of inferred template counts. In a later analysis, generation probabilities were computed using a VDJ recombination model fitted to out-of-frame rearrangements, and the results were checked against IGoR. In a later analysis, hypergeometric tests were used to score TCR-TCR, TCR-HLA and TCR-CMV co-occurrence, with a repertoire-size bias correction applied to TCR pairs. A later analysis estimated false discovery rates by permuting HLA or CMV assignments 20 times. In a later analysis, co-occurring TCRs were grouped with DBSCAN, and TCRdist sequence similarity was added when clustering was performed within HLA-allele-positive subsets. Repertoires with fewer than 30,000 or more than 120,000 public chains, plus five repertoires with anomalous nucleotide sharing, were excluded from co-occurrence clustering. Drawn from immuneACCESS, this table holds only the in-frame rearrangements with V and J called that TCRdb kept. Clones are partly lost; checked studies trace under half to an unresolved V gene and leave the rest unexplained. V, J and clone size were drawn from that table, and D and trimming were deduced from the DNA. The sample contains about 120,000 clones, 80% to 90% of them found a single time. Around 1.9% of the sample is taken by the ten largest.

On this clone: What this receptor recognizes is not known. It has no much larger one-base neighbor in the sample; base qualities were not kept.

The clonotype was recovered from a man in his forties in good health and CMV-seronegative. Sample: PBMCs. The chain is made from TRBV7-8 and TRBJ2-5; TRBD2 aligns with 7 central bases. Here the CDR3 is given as CASSLAPGREETQYF. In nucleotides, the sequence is TGTGCCAGCAGCTTAGCTCCAGGGAGGGAGGAGACCCAGTACTTC.